Each of the 27 T cell receptor beta chains below was sequenced from the same sample in a study of identical twins. TCRdb recomputed calls from the 5' RACE reads with MiXCR, one row per CDR3 protein. This table has some 260,000 distinct CDR3 sequences, around 15% appearing once. The specimen was memory (CD45RO+) T cells sorted from blood. The receptors come from a woman aged 18-29 years in good health.

V usage is TRBV15 and J usage is TRBJ2-7; no clear D gene. Trimming took off 3 bases at V and 4 bases at J, with 7 bases between the two ends. Germline assignment: CDR1 LNHNV and CDR2 YYDKDF (reference sequence). The CDR3 sequence is 12 residues long. CDR3 loop: CATSSGFYEQYF. The CDR3 DNA reads as TGTGCCACCAGCAGTGGGTTTTACGAGCAGTACTTC. Together with reference TRBV15 and TRBJ2-7, the CDR3 gives the full variable domain: DAMVIQNPRYQVTQFGKPVTLSCSQTLNHNVMYWYQQKSSQAPKLLFHYYDKDFNNEADTPDNFQSRRPNTSFCFLDIRSPGLGDTAMYLCATSSGFYEQYFGPGTRLTVT.

The chain uses TRBV3-1 and TRBJ2-5, with 10 positions matching TRBD2. Per germline, CDR1 LGHDT and CDR2 YNNKEL (reference sequence). The J segment lost 2 bases and the V segment lost 0 bases, leaving 0 bases of the junction unmatched. The CDR3 runs to 15 residues. The CDR3: CASSQEGLAQETQYF. CDR3 in DNA: TGTGCCAGCAGCCAAGAGGGACTAGCGCAAGAGACCCAGTACTTC.

This clonotype was observed at least ten times. This rearrangement joins TRBV20-1 to TRBJ2-3; D gene uncertain. The germline V gene encodes CDR1 DFQATT and CDR2 SNEGSKA (reference sequence). Trimming stripped 4 bases from V and 6 bases from J, with 11 bases between. The CDR3 totals 12 residues. CDR3 bases: TGCAGTGCTAAATCCCCACCCGATACGCAGTATTTT. This translates into CSAKSPPDTQYF.

This clonotype was observed a few times. The chain employs TRBV7-8 and TRBJ2-3; 10 bases are shared with TRBD2. V lost 4 bases to trimming and J lost 1 base; unmatched junction nucleotides: 5. The CDR3 spans 16 residues. The V gene's germline CDR1 is SGHVS and CDR2 FQNEAQ. In DNA form, the CDR3 reads TGTGCCAGCAGCTGGACCGGGACTAGCGGCACAGATACGCAGTATTTT. It yields the protein CASSWTGTSGTDTQYF.

V is TRBV5-6 and J is TRBJ2-7, with a tentative D call TRBD1 (5 bases). Trimming pared 2 bases from V and 5 bases from J, leaving 17 bases between. CDR1 and CDR2 from the germline V gene are SGHDT and YYEEEE. This CDR3 comprises 15 residues. CDR3 loop: CASSLQNRLLHEQYF. CDR3 bases: TGTGCCAGCAGCTTACAGAACAGGTTACTCCACGAGCAGTACTTC.

This chain uses TRBV12-3 or TRBV12-4 with TRBJ2-1; 11 positions agree with TRBD2. This CDR3 has 17 residues. V shed 5 bases and J 4 bases; nucleotides not matched to a gene: 10. Here the CDR3 reads CASSDTYSGGAYNEQFF. CDR3 bases: TGTGCCAGCAGTGACACCTATAGCGGGGGGGCTTACAATGAGCAGTTCTTC.

In this sample, this clonotype turned up a few times. The V gene is TRBV2, the J gene TRBJ1-1; 9 bases align to TRBD1. The germline V gene has CDR1 SNHLY and CDR2 FYNNEI. The CDR3 spans 15 residues. The V gene end was trimmed by 5 bases and the J gene end by 5 bases; junction bases not matched to a gene: 9. CDR3 loop: CASSRGQGKETEAFF. Written as DNA, the CDR3 is TGTGCCAGCAGTCGCGGACAGGGGAAGGAAACTGAAGCTTTCTTT.

This sequence joins TRBV20-1 and TRBJ2-7; a possible D gene is TRBD2 (5 bases). The germline V gene has CDR1 DFQATT and CDR2 SNEGSKA (reference sequence). The length of the CDR3 is 14 residues. V was clipped by 3 bases and J by 5 bases, with 17 bases between them. The CDR3 here is CSASRSSGGHEQYF. The CDR3, as DNA: TGCAGTGCTAGTAGGTCGTCAGGAGGTCACGAGCAGTACTTC.

Only a few counts were recorded for this clonotype. The rearrangement links TRBV2 to TRBJ2-7; no reliable D call. The CDR3 is 12 amino acids. Trimming removed 1 base at V and 8 bases at J, with 9 bases between. Germline V gene data show CDR1 as SNHLY and CDR2 as FYNNEI. The CDR3: CASSEGRAQQYF. CDR3 DNA: TGTGCCAGCAGTGAAGGTAGGGCGCAGCAGTACTTC. The variable domain in full, with the rest retrieved from reference TRBV2 and TRBJ2-7, is EPEVTQTPSHQVTQMGQEVILRCVPISNHLYFYWYRQILGQKVEFLVSFYNNEISEKSEIFDDQFSVERPDGSNFTLKIRSTKLEDSAMYFCASSEGRAQQYFGPGTRLTVT.

In this sample, this clonotype turned up a few times. V and J are TRBV9 and TRBJ2-1; 8 bases fit TRBD2. With 0 bases clipped from V and 7 bases from J, the junction kept 0 bases outside the gene matches. Looked up from germline, CDR1 is SGDLS and CDR2 is YYNGEE. The CDR3 extends over 13 amino acids. CDR3 in amino acids: CASSVGGGNEQFF. Here the CDR3 DNA reads TGTGCCAGCAGCGTAGGCGGGGGGAATGAGCAGTTCTTC.

Concerning this clonotype: Just one base apart from a much larger clone, this may be a read error. V gene TRBV5-1 combines with J gene TRBJ2-7; 9 positions agree with TRBD1. The CDR3 totals 15 residues. Trimming removed 4 bases from V and 3 bases from J; junction bases left unmatched: 8. Germline values: CDR1 SGHRS, CDR2 YFSETQ. This CDR3 is CASSQETGGCYEQYF. In nucleotides, the CDR3 is TGCGCCAGCAGCCAAGAAACAGGGGGCTGCTACGAGCAGTACTTC.

This clonotype was observed a handful of times. The chain recombines TRBV5-1 with TRBJ1-2, with D tentatively TRBD1 (5 bases). Per germline, CDR1 SGHRS and CDR2 YFSETQ. Between the trimmed V and J ends, which lost 5 bases and 0 bases, there was a span of 11 bases. There are 14 residues in the CDR3. The CDR3 here is CASRSRDSNYGYTF. The CDR3 region has the DNA TGCGCCAGCAGGAGTAGGGACTCTAACTATGGCTACACCTTC.

This chain links TRBV21-1 with TRBJ2-5; the table's D call TRBD2 went unverified against the DNA. TRBV21-1 represents a pseudogene. The CDR3 totals 14 residues. CDR3 amino acids: CASSKEEGWETQYF. The CDR3 nucleotides are TGTGCCAGCAGCAAAGAGGAGGGTTGGGAGACCCAGTACTTC.

The V and J genes are TRBV2 and TRBJ2-1; D gene uncertain. Germline CDR1 reads SNHLY; CDR2 reads FYNNEI. V was trimmed by 6 bases and J by 4 bases, leaving 7 bases between them. The CDR3 contains 12 residues. This chain's CDR3 is CASRPLYNEQFF. In DNA form, the CDR3 reads TGTGCCAGCAGGCCGCTATACAATGAGCAGTTCTTC.

CDR3 sequence (DNA): TGTGCCAGCAGGGTCACAGGCCACGCGAACACCGGGGAGCTGTTTTTT. Residues: CASRVTGHANTGELFF. The rearrangement links TRBV2 to TRBJ2-2; maybe TRBD1 (5 bases). The V end was cut by 6 bases, the J end by 0 bases, with 14 bases between. Germline assignment: CDR1 SNHLY and CDR2 FYNNEI. This CDR3 has 16 amino acids.

This clonotype was observed a handful of times. The V gene is TRBV6-5, the J gene TRBJ1-2, with D unresolved. The CDR3 runs 15 residues. The germline V and J ends were trimmed by 4 bases and 3 bases, with 15 bases remaining between them. Germline CDR1 is MNHEY and CDR2 is SVGAGI. CDR3 residues: CASSSLGSGHYGYTF. The CDR3 nucleotides are TGTGCCAGCAGTTCGTTAGGGTCCGGACACTATGGCTACACCTTC.

V usage is TRBV5-1 and J usage is TRBJ1-5; no firm D call. The germline V gene has CDR1 SGHRS and CDR2 YFSETQ. The germline V and J ends were trimmed by 0 bases and 7 bases, with 8 bases remaining between them. CDR3 length equals 13 residues. The DNA for the CDR3 is TGCGCCAGCAGCTTGGAATTAGCCCAGCCCCAGCATTTT. This gives the protein CASSLELAQPQHF.

This clonotype occurred a few times. This chain connects TRBV20-1 to TRBJ2-3, with unresolved D. The CDR3 is made up of 13 amino acids. Germline V gives CDR1 DFQATT, CDR2 SNEGSKA (reference sequence). Between the trimmed V and J ends, which lost 5 bases and 0 bases, there was a span of 9 bases. Here the CDR3 DNA reads TGCAGTGCTGGGGTTCCTAGCACAGATACGCAGTATTTT. Protein sequence: CSAGVPSTDTQYF.

The chain uses TRBV7-2 and TRBJ2-1; the D is unclear. Between the trimmed V and J ends, which lost 0 bases and 0 bases, there was a span of 6 bases. CDR3 length equals 15 residues. Germline V CDR1 and CDR2: SGHTA, FQGNSA. CDR3 in amino acids: CASSLAWASYNEQFF. The CDR3 DNA reads TGTGCCAGCAGCTTAGCCTGGGCCTCCTACAATGAGCAGTTCTTC.

Only a few counts were recorded for this clonotype. This rearrangement joins TRBV20-1 to TRBJ2-1; D is unclear. The CDR3 has 11 amino acids. Trimming stripped 5 bases from V and 10 bases from J, with 12 bases between. Per germline, CDR1 DFQATT and CDR2 SNEGSKA (reference sequence). In DNA, the CDR3 is TGCAGTGCTGCCAACCCCGGGGAGCAGTTCTTC. Encoded protein: CSAANPGEQFF.

The chain is built from TRBV10-3 and TRBJ2-1, with 8 nucleotides matching TRBD2. Germline lookup yields CDR1 ENHRY and CDR2 SYGVKD. V was pared by 6 bases and J by 0 bases, with 13 bases of the junction left unmatched. CDR3 size: 18 residues. CDR3 in amino acids: CAIRGLAGDRSSYNEQFF. CDR3 bases: TGTGCCATCAGGGGCCTAGCGGGCGACCGTAGCTCCTACAATGAGCAGTTCTTC.

This clonotype has a handful of counts. This chain links TRBV10-1 with TRBJ1-6; no firm D call. The CDR3 spans 15 residues. Germline CDR1 and CDR2: WNHNN and SYGVQD (reference sequence). Trimming pared 0 bases from V and 4 bases from J, leaving 7 bases between. The CDR3 region is CASSESGRYNSPLHF. CDR3 coding DNA: TGCGCCAGCAGTGAGTCCGGAAGGTATAATTCACCCCTCCACTTT.

This clonotype appeared many times. V and J are TRBV5-1 and TRBJ1-5, with 9 positions matching TRBD1. Per the germline V gene, CDR1 is SGHRS and CDR2 is YFSETQ. V dropped 4 bases and J dropped 5; count of bases not matched to a gene: 4. The CDR3 covers 14 residues. The CDR3 DNA is TGCGCCAGCAGCCCATGGACAGGGGATCAGCCCCAGCATTTT. This sequence encodes CASSPWTGDQPQHF.

This clonotype was detected a few times. The V and J genes are TRBV12-3 or TRBV12-4 and TRBJ1-2, with a possible D match to TRBD1 (5 bases). This CDR3 has 13 amino acids. The V gene lost 3 bases and the J gene lost 8 bases, with 13 bases spanning the gap. CDR3 protein: CASSFGGDLGYTF. The CDR3 DNA sequence: TGTGCCAGCAGTTTTGGAGGGGATCTAGGCTACACCTTC.

The chain links TRBV4-3 to TRBJ1-6; D gene unclear. The germline CDR1 and CDR2 sequences are LGHNA and YSLEER. Trimming left V 4 bases short and J 6 bases short, with 10 bases between. The CDR3 runs 14 residues. The CDR3 DNA follows: TGCGCCAGCAGCCGATCACAGATTAATTCACCCCTCCACTTT. Translating gives CASSRSQINSPLHF.

Only a few counts were recorded for this clonotype. The CDR3 sequence: CASSERLAGAIGELFF. As DNA, the CDR3 is TGTGCCAGCAGCGAGCGGCTAGCGGGAGCGATCGGGGAGCTGTTTTTT. This rearrangement joins TRBV9 to TRBJ2-2, with TRBD2 identical over 10 bases. The CDR3 spans 16 residues. Germline-derived CDR1 and CDR2 are SGDLS and YYNGEE. Unmatched junction bases numbered 9, after V lost 3 bases and J lost 7 bases.

This clonotype was found a few times. The rearrangement uses TRBV14 and TRBJ2-5; D possibly corresponds to TRBD1 (5 bases). This CDR3 contains 14 residues. In germline, CDR1 is SGHDN, CDR2 FVKESK. V shed 3 bases and J shed 5 bases, with 13 bases lying between them. CDR3 sequence (DNA): TGTGCCAGCAGCCAGAACTGGGGCCGGGAGACCCAGTACTTC. Its protein product is CASSQNWGRETQYF.